This T cell receptor beta chain was found in a study of T cells after yellow fever vaccination (dated by TCRdb to about 2019). The study in broad terms: The SMART-Seq v4 Ultra Low Input RNA kit was used to prepare libraries from fractions with low cell numbers. To follow T-cell clones before and after primary and booster YFV17D yellow fever vaccination, bulk TCR alpha and beta repertoires were sequenced over time. Two healthy male donors, one aged 18 to 30 and one aged 30 to 40 years, were included in the cohort. Blood was drawn at multiple timepoints before and after primary and secondary immunization, with bulk PBMC replicates and cell subsets isolated.

The CDR3 spans 13 residues, from the cysteine through the phenylalanine. Here the CDR3 DNA is all that survives: 39 bases in frame from base 1. The germline V gene supplies CDR1 LGHNA and CDR2 YSLEER. Trimming takes 1 base from V and 4 bases from J, and the germline ends sit 6 bases apart. Findings and caveats that apply to the study as a whole: FACS-sorted repertoires could contain abundant contaminating clonotypes from the bulk population, so computational filtering was required. After the booster, most of the clones that had expanded following primary vaccination were detected again (approximately 95% of CD4 and roughly 90% of CD8), which suggests that memory was broadly maintained. Because only a couple of donors were included in the study, the extent to which the findings can be generalized is limited. The secondary T-cell response was found to be weaker but faster than the primary response, with a peak reached on day 5 rather than on day 15. A small fraction of clonotypes appeared in both the CD4 and CD8 compartments, likely as a result of convergent recombination.

Explained via the paper, the treatment or condition label denotes: live attenuated yellow fever vaccine strain. Two biological replicates of bulk PBMCs were collected at each blood-draw timepoint. PBMCs were isolated from peripheral blood using a standard Ficoll-Paque protocol. RNA was extracted with TriZol from bulk PBMCs, CD4 and CD8 fractions, and dextramer-positive and dextramer-negative fractions. This clonotype was recorded at least ten times. This receptor's antigen is unknown. Base qualities are not at hand, and no much larger clone is one base apart. TCR cDNA was synthesized by 5'RACE template switching, which introduced a universal primer site and unique molecular identifiers. Priming of cDNA synthesis was performed from both the TCR alpha and TCR beta constant segments. Libraries were amplified in two PCR steps, with sample barcodes and sequencing adapters added in the second step. Sequencing of libraries was performed on Illumina HiSeq 2500 (2x100 bp) or NovaSeq (2x150 bp). Turning to the authors' computational methods: Reads were demultiplexed and collapsed into UMI consensus sequences with MIGEC, and V(D)J alignment was performed with MiXCR. Using edgeR on replicate PBMC samples, clonotypes were called vaccine-responding if FDR was below 0.01 and the log2 fold change was above 5 up to day 15. Each bulk clonotype was labeled CD4 or CD8 based on which sequenced repertoire, CD4 or CD8, contained the clonotype at higher abundance. TCRdb ran its own pipeline on the public reads, namely fastp trimming at Q25 and MiXCR clone calling, and kept in-frame beta chains. Every CDR3 protein is listed once, alongside the most common genes and DNA of its rows. The authors' filters were not applied to this entry. Here the sample has fewer than 650,000 distinct CDR3 sequences; roughly a fifth occur a single time. About 16% of the sample is in the top ten clones.

Material: PBMCs, obtained more than 20 days after the first yellow fever vaccination. The rearranged chain carries TRBV4-3 and TRBJ2-3; a confident D gene designation cannot be given. This clonotype was obtained from a man younger than 35 who received the YFV17D yellow fever vaccine. The DNA is TGCGCCAGCAGCCAAGGTCGCTCAGATACGCAGTATTTT. This encodes CASSQGRSDTQYF.